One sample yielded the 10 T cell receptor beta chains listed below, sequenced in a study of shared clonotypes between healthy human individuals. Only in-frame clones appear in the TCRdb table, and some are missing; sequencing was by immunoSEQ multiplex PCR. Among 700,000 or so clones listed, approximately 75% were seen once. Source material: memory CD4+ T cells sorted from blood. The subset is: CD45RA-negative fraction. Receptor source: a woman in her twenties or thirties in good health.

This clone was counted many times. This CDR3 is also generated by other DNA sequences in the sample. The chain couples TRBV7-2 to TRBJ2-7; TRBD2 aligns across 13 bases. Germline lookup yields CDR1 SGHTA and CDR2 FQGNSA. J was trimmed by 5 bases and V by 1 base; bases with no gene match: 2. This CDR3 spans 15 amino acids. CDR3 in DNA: TGTGCCAGCAGCTTAGTCGGACTAGCGGGAGACGAGCAGTACTTC. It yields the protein CASSLVGLAGDEQYF.

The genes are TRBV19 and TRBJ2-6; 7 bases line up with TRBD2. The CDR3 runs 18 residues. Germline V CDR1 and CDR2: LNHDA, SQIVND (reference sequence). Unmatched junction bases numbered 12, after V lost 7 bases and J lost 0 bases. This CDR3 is CASNNASGLRSGANVLTF. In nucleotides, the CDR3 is TGTGCCAGTAATAACGCTAGCGGCCTCCGCTCTGGGGCCAACGTCCTGACTTTC.

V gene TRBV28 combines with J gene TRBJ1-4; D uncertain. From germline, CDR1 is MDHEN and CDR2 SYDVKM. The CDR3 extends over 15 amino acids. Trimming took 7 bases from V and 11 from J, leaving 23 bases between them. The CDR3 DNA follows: TGTGCCAGCAACCCAGTCGCCAAGGGAAGGCACAAACTGTTTTTT. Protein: CASNPVAKGRHKLFF.

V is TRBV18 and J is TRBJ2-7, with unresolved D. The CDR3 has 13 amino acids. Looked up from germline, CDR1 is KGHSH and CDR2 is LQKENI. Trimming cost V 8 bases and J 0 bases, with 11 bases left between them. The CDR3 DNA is TGTGCCAGCGGACCCGACGGCTCCTACGAGCAGTACTTC. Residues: CASGPDGSYEQYF.

CDR3 protein: CAISEGTGADTQYF. CDR3 DNA sequence: TGTGCCATCAGTGAGGGGACAGGGGCAGATACGCAGTATTTT. This chain uses TRBV10-3 with TRBJ2-3, with 10 bases aligning to TRBD1. The CDR3 is 14 amino acids. J lost 4 bases, V lost 2 bases, and 0 bases had no gene match. Germline CDR1 is ENHRY and CDR2 is SYGVKD.

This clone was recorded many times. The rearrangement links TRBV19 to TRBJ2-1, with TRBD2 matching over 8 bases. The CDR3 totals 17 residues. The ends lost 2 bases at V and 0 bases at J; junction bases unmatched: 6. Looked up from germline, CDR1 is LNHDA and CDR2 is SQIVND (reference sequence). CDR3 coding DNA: TGTGCCAGTAGTATATTGTCGGGAGGGTTCTCCTACAATGAGCAGTTCTTC. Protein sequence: CASSILSGGFSYNEQFF.

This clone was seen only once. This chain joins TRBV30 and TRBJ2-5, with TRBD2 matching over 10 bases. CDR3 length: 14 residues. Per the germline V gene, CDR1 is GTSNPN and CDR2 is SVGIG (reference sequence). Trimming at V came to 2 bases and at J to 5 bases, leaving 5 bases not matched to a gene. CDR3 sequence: CAWSRTSGRETQYF. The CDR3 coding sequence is TGTGCCTGGAGTCGGACTAGCGGTAGGGAGACCCAGTACTTC.

The CDR3 region has the DNA TGCGCCAGCAGCTGGGGTGGTGAACCCCAAGAAGCTTTCTTT. It is translated as CASSWGGEPQEAFF. This chain connects TRBV5-1 to TRBJ1-1, with D unclear. The CDR3 sequence is 14 residues long. CDR1 is SGHRS, CDR2 YFSETQ, per germline. V gave up 3 bases and J gave up 8 bases, with 17 bases separating them.

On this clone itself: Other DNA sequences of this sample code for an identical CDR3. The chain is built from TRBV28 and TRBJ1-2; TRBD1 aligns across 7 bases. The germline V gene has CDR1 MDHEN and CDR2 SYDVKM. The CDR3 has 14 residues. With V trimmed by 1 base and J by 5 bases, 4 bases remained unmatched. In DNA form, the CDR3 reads TGTGCCAGCAGTTTATTTGGGACAGAATATGGCTACACCTTC. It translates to CASSLFGTEYGYTF.

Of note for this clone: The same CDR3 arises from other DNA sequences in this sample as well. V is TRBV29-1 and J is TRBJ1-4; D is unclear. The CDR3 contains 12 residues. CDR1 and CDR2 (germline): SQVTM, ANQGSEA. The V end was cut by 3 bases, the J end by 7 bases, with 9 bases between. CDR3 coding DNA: TGCAGCGTTGATGGAGGAGGTGAAAAACTGTTTTTT. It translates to CSVDGGGEKLFF.